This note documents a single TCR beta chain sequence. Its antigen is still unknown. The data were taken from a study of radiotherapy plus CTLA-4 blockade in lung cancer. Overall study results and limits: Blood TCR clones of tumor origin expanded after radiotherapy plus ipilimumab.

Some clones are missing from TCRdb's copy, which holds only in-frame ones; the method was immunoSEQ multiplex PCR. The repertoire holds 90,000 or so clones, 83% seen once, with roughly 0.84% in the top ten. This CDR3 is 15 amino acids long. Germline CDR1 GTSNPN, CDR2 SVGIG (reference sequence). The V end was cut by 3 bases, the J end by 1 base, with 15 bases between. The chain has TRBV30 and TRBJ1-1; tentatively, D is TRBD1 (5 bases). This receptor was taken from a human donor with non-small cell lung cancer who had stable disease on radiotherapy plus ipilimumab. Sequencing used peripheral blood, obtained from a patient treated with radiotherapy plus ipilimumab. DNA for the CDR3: TGTGCCTGGAGGCCCCTTCGGGGGAGGAACACTGAAGCTTTCTTT. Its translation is CAWRPLRGRNTEAFF. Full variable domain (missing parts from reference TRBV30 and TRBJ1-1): SQTIHQWPATLVQPVGSPLSLECTVEGTSNPNLYWYRQAAGRGLQLLFYSVGIGQISSEVPQNLSASRPQDRQFILSSKKLLLSDSGFYLCAWRPLRGRNTEAFFGQGTRLTVV.